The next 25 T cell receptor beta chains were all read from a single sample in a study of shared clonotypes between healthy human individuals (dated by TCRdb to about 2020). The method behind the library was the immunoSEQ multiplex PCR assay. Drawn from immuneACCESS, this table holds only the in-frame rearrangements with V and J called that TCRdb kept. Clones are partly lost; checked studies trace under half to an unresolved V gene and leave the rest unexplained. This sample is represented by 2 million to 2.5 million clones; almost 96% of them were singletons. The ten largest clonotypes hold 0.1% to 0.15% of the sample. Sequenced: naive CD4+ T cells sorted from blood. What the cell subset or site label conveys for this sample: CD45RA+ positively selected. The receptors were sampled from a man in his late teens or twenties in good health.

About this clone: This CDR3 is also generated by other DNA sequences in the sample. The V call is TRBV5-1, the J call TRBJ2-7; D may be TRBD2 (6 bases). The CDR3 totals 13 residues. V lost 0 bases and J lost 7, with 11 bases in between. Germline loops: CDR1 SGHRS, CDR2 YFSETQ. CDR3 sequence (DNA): TGCGCCAGCAGCTTGGCCGGGGGTTGGGAGCAGTACTTC. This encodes CASSLAGGWEQYF.

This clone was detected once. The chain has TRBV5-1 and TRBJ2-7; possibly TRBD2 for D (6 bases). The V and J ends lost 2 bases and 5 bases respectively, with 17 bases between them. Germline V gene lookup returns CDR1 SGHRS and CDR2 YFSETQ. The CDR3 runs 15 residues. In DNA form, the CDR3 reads TGCGCCAGCAGCTTCATGGAAGCGGGCCAGGACGAGCAGTACTTC. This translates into CASSFMEAGQDEQYF.

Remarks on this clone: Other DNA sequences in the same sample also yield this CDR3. CDR3 sequence: CASSDRPNTEAFF. CDR3 nucleotides: TGTGCCAGTTCGGACCGTCCGAACACTGAAGCTTTCTTT. The chain carries TRBV19 and TRBJ1-1; the D is unclear. V lost 8 bases and J lost 1, with 11 bases in between. The CDR3 covers 13 residues. CDR1 is LNHDA and CDR2 is SQIVND in the germline V gene (reference sequence).

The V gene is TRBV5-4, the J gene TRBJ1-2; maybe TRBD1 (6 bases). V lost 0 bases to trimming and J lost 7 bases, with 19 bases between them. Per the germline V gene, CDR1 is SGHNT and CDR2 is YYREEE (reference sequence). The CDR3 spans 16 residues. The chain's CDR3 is CASSLAVSGQQAGYTF. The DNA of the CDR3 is TGTGCCAGCAGCTTGGCGGTTTCGGGACAACAGGCTGGCTACACCTTC. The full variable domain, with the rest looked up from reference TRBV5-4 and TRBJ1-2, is ETGVTQSPTHLIKTRGQQVTLRCSSQSGHNTVSWYQQALGQGPQFIFQYYREEENGRGNFPPRFSGLQFPNYSSELNVNALELDDSALYLCASSLAVSGQQAGYTFGSGTRLTVV.

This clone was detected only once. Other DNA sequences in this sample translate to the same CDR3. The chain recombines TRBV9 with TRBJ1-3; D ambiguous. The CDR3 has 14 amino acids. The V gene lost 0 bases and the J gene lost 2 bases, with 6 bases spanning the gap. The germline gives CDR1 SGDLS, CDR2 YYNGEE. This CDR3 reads CASSVAGTGNTIYF. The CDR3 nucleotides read TGTGCCAGCAGCGTAGCAGGCACTGGAAACACCATATATTTT.

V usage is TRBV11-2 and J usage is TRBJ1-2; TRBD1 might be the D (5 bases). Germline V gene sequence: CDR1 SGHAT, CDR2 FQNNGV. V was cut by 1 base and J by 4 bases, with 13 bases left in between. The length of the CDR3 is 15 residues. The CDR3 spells CASSLAGRLPYGYTF. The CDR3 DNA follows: TGTGCCAGCAGCTTAGCAGGGCGGCTGCCCTATGGCTACACCTTC. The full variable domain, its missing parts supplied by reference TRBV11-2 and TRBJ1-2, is EAGVAQSPRYKIIEKRQSVAFWCNPISGHATLYWYQQILGQGPKLLIQFQNNGVVDDSQLPKDRFSAERLKGVDSTLKIQPAKLEDSAVYLCASSLAGRLPYGYTFGSGTRLTVV.

The CDR3 DNA sequence: TGTGCCAGCAGCCCACGGGACAGCATGAACACTGAAGCTTTCTTT. This translates into CASSPRDSMNTEAFF. The rearrangement links TRBV9 to TRBJ1-1, with 7 bases matching TRBD1. Germline trimming cut 4 bases from V and 0 bases from J; bases unmatched to any gene: 6. Per germline, CDR1 SGDLS and CDR2 YYNGEE. This CDR3 is built from 15 residues.

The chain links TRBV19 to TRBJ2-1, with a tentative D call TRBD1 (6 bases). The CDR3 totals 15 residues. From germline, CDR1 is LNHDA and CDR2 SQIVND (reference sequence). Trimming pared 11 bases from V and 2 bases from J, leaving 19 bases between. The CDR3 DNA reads TGTGCCGCCAGGGGTTCGGATCTCCCCTACAATGAGCAGTTCTTC. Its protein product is CAARGSDLPYNEQFF. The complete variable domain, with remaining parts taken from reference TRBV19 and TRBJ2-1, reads DGGITQSPKYLFRKEGQNVTLSCEQNLNHDAMYWYRQDPGQGLRLIYYSQIVNDFQKGDIAEGYSVSREKKESFPLTVTSAQKNPTAFYLCAARGSDLPYNEQFFGPGTRLTVL.

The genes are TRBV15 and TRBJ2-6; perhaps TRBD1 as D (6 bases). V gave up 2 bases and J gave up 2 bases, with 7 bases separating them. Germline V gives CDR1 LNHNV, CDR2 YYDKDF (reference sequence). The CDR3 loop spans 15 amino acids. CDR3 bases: TGTGCCACCAGCAGAACAGGGCCTGGGGCCAACGTCCTGACTTTC. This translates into CATSRTGPGANVLTF.

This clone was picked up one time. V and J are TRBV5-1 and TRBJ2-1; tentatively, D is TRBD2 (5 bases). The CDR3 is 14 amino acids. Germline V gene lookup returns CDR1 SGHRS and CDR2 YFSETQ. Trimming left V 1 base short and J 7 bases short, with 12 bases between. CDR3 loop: CASSLTLVQNEQFF. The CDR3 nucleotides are TGCGCCAGCAGCTTGACACTAGTCCAAAATGAGCAGTTCTTC.

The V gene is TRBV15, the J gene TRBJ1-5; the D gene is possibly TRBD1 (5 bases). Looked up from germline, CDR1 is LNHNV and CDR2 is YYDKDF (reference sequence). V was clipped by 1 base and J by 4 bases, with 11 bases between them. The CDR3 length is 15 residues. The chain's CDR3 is CATSRGGLFNQPQHF. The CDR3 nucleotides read TGTGCCACCAGCAGAGGGGGACTGTTTAATCAGCCCCAGCATTTT.

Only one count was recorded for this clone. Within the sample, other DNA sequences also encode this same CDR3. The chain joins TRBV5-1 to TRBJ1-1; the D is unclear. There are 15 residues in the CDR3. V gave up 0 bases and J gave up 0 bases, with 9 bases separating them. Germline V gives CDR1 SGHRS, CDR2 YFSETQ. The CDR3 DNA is TGCGCCAGCAGCTTGGCCTTGGGCTTGAACACTGAAGCTTTCTTT. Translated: CASSLALGLNTEAFF. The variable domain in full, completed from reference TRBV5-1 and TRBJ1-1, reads KAGVTQTPRYLIKTRGQQVTLSCSPISGHRSVSWYQQTPGQGLQFLFEYFSETQRNKGNFPGRFSGRQFSNSRSEMNVSTLELGDSALYLCASSLALGLNTEAFFGQGTRLTVV.

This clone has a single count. The chain's CDR3 is CASWGGLKSTNEKLFF. The CDR3 nucleotides are TGTGCCAGCTGGGGGGGGCTCAAATCAACTAATGAAAAACTGTTTTTT. This sequence joins TRBV5-8 and TRBJ1-4, with a tentative D call TRBD1 (6 bases). V was cut by 7 bases and J by 0 bases, with 16 bases left in between. The CDR3 is 16 residues long. Germline values: CDR1 SGHTS, CDR2 YDEGEE.

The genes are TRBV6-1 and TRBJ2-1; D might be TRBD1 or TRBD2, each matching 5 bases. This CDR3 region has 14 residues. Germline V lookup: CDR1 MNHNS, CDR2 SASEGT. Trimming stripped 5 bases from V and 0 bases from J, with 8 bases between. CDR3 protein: CASSNGASYNEQFF. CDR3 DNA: TGTGCCAGCAGTAACGGGGCCTCCTACAATGAGCAGTTCTTC.

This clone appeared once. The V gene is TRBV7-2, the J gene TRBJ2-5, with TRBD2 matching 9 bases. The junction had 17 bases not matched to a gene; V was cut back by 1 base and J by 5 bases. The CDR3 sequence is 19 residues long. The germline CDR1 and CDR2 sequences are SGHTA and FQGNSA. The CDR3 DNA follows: TGTGCCAGCAGCTTAGTGCCCCTGACTAGCGGAGGGTTAAGGGAGACCCAGTACTTC. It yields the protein CASSLVPLTSGGLRETQYF.

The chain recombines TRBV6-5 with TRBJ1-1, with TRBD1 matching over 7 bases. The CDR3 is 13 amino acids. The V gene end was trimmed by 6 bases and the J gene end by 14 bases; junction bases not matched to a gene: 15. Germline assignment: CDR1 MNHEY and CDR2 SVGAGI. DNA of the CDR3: TGTGCCAGCAGGCGGCCCCAAGGGGGCGCGGCGTTCTTT. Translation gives CASRRPQGGAAFF.

CDR3 nucleotide sequence: TGTGCCAGCAGCTACCCTGGGACAGGGATGTACGAGCAGTACTTC. Translation gives CASSYPGTGMYEQYF. The gene calls are TRBV11-2 and TRBJ2-7, with 9 positions matching TRBD1. After removal of 4 bases from V and 4 bases from J, the junction contained 8 bases not matched to a gene. CDR3 length equals 15 residues. Germline assignment: CDR1 SGHAT and CDR2 FQNNGV.

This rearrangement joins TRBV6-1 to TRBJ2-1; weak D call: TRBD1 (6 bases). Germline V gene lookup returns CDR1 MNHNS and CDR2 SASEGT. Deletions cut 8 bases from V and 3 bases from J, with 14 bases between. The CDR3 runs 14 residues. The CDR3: CASLGGVFYNEQFF. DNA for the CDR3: TGTGCCAGCCTAGGGGGAGTTTTCTACAATGAGCAGTTCTTC.

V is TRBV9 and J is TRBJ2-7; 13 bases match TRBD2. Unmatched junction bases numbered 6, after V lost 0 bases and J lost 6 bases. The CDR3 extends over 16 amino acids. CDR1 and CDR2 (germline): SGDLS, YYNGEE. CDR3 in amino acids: CASSVAPTSGRVEQYF. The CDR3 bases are TGTGCCAGCAGCGTAGCTCCCACTAGCGGGAGGGTCGAGCAGTACTTC.

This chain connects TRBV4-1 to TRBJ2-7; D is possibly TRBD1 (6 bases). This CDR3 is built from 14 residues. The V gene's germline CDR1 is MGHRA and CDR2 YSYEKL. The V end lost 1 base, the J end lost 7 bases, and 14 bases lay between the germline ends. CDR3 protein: CASSQVVQGWEQYF. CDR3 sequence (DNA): TGCGCCAGCAGCCAAGTCGTACAGGGCTGGGAGCAGTACTTC.

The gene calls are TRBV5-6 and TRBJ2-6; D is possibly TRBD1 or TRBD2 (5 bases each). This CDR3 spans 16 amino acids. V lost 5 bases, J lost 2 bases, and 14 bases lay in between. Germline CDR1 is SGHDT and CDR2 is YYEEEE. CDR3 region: CASSYVPGPGANVLTF. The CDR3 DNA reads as TGTGCCAGCAGTTATGTTCCGGGACCTGGGGCCAACGTCCTGACTTTC.

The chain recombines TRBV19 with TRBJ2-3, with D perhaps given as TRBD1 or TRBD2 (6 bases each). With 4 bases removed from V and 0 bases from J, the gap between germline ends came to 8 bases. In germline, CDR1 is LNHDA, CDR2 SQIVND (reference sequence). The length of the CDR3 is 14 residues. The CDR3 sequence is CASSRGASTDTQYF. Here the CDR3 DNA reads TGTGCCAGTAGTAGGGGGGCCAGCACAGATACGCAGTATTTT.

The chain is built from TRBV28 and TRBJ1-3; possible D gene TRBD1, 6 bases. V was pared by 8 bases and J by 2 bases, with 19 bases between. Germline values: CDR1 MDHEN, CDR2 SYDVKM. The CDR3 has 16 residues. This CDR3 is CASGRSTTGAGNTIYF. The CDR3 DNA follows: TGTGCCAGCGGCCGATCGACGACAGGAGCTGGAAACACCATATATTTT.

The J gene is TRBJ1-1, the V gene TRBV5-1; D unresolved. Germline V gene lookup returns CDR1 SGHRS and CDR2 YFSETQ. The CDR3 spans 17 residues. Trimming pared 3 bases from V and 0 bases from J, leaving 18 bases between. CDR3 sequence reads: CASSSHFLRSMNTEAFF. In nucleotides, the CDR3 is TGCGCCAGCAGCTCCCACTTTCTAAGGTCCATGAACACTGAAGCTTTCTTT.

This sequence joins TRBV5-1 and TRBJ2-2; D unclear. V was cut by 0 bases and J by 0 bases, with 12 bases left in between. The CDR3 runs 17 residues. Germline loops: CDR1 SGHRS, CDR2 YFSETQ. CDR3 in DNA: TGCGCCAGCAGCTTGGCCTTGGTCGAAGCGAACACCGGGGAGCTGTTTTTT. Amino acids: CASSLALVEANTGELFF.